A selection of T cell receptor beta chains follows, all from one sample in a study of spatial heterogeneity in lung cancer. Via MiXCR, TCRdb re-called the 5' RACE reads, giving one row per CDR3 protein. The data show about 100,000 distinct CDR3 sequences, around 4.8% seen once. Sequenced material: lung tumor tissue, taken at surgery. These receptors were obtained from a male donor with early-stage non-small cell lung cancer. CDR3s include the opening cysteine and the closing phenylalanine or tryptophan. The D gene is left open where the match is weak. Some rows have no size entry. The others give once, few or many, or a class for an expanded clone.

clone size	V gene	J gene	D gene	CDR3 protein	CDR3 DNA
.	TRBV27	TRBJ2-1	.	CASSLRTYDSYNEQFF	TGTGCCAGCAGTTTACGTACGTACGACTCCTACAATGAGCAGTTCTTC
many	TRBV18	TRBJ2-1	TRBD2	CASSGTSGDNEQFF	TGTGCCAGCTCAGGAACTAGCGGGGACAATGAGCAGTTCTTC
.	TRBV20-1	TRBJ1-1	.	CGARGRGHTEAFF	TGCGGTGCTAGGGGGAGGGGTCACACTGAAGCTTTCTTT
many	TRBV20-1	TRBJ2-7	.	CSARDPGGSMSDEQYF	TGCAGTGCTAGAGATCCCGGCGGTAGCATGTCCGACGAGCAGTACTTC
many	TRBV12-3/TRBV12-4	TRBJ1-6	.	CASNEAENSPLHF	TGTGCCAGCAATGAGGCGGAGAATTCACCCCTCCACTTT
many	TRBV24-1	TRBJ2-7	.	CATSSQTYEQYF	TGTGCCACCAGTTCCCAAACCTACGAGCAGTACTTC
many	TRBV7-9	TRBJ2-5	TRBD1	CASSKGQGGETQYF	TGTGCCAGCAGCAAGGGACAGGGCGGAGAGACCCAGTACTTC
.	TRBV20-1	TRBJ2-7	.	CSARASLTYEQYF	TGCAGTGCTAGAGCTAGTCTAACCTACGAGCAGTACTTC
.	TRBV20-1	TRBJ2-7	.	CSASHPRAGDEQYF	TGCAGTGCTAGCCACCCAAGGGCCGGGGACGAGCAGTACTTC
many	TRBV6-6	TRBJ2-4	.	CASSYGLAKSAKNIQYF	TGTGCCAGCAGTTACGGTTTAGCGAAAAGCGCCAAAAACATTCAGTACTTC
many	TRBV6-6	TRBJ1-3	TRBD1	CASSPTGGRNTIYF	TGTGCCAGCAGTCCGACAGGGGGCCGAAACACCATATATTTT
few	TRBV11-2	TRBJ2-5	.	CASSHETQYF	TGTGCCAGCAGTCACGAGACCCAGTACTTC
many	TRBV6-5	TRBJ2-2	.	CASSYGHPNTGELFF	TGTGCCAGCAGTTATGGACACCCGAACACCGGGGAGCTGTTTTTT
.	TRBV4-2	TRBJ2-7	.	CASSQGVDSYEQYF	TGTGCCAGCAGCCAAGGGGTAGATTCCTACGAGCAGTACTTC
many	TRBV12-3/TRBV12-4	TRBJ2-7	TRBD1	CASSRRQGVSYEQYF	TGTGCCAGCAGCCGGCGACAGGGTGTATCCTACGAGCAGTACTTC
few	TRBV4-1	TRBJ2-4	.	CASSQVPQWAKNIQYF	TGCGCCAGCAGCCAAGTCCCTCAGTGGGCCAAAAACATTCAGTACTTC
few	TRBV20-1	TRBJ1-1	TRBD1	CSALQGHTEAFF	TGCAGTGCTCTACAGGGGCACACTGAAGCTTTCTTT
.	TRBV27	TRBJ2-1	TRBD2	CASSFFAGEAAYNEQFF	TGTGCCAGCAGTTTCTTTGCGGGAGAGGCCGCCTACAATGAGCAGTTCTTC
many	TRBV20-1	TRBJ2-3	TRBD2	CSASGRPTDTQYF	TGCAGTGCTAGCGGGAGGCCCACAGATACGCAGTATTTT
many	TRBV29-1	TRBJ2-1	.	CSVEDPRVDEQFF	TGCAGCGTTGAAGATCCCCGGGTAGATGAGCAGTTCTTC
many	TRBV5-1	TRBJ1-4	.	CASSLGPGDEKLFF	TGCGCCAGCAGCCTGGGGCCAGGGGACGAAAAACTGTTTTTT
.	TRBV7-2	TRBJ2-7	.	CASSPSHYEQYF	TGTGCCAGCAGCCCCTCCCATTACGAGCAGTACTTC
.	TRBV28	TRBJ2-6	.	CASRSPGANVLTF	TGTGCCAGCAGAAGTCCTGGGGCCAACGTCCTGACTTTC
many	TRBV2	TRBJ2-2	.	CASSESNTGELFF	TGTGCCAGCAGTGAATCGAACACCGGGGAGCTGTTTTTT
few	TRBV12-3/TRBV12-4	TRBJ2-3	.	CASSLAGFSTDTQYF	TGTGCCAGCAGTTTAGCGGGATTTTCTACAGATACGCAGTATTTT
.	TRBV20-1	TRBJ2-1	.	CSARSGVAFF	TGCAGTGCTAGATCTGGGGTAGCCTTCTTC
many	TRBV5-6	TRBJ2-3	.	CASRPTRGRTDTQYF	TGTGCCAGCAGGCCGACGCGGGGTCGCACAGATACGCAGTATTTT
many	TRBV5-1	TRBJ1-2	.	CASSPGESYGYTF	TGCGCCAGCAGCCCTGGAGAGAGCTATGGCTACACCTTC
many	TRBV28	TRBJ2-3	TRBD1	CASSLGTGEEADTQYF	TGTGCCAGCAGTTTGGGGACAGGGGAGGAGGCAGATACGCAGTATTTT
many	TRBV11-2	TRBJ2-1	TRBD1	CASSYRRPTDRGRAFISDEQFF	TGTGCCAGCAGCTACCGCCGACCTACTGACAGGGGTAGGGCTTTCATTTCCGATGAGCAGTTCTTC